The following is a T cell receptor (beta chain) sequence with its context. Source study methods: Amplification with reference gene primers provided the estimates of nucleated cell counts. Libraries were prepared by immunoSEQ multiplex PCR; TCRdb keeps only in-frame clonotypes and omits some of them. From that table come the V and J calls and clone size; the DNA was used to work out D and trimming. The sample yields approximately 330,000 clones, approximately 89% seen once. The source of the sample is a study of blood T cell repertoires in COVID-19. On the study more broadly: The United States, Italy and Spain were the sources of the acute and convalescent COVID-19 samples. Sources were T cells, B-cell-depleted T cells, or PBMCs; the material itself was cDNA or gDNA.

V dropped 0 bases and J dropped 3 bases, with 10 bases sitting between them. The CDR3 sequence is 15 residues long. The germline V gene encodes CDR1 LGHDT and CDR2 YNNKEL (reference sequence). Participant reports of clinical history set cohort assignment. The chain uses TRBV3-1 (or the pseudogene TRBV3-2) and TRBJ2-3; D gene uncertain. Sequenced input: PBMCs or T cells enriched from blood (not recorded which). The receptor's source is a woman younger than 45 who had recovered from COVID-19. The CDR3: CASSQELVATDTQYF. CDR3 nucleotide sequence: TGTGCCAGCAGCCAAGAGCTGGTAGCTACAGATACGCAGTATTTT.